These 5 T cell receptor beta chains were all obtained from the same sample, sequenced in a study of metastatic and nonmetastatic thyroid tumors. Until they underwent thyroid surgery, no patient had received any treatment. MiXCR reprocessed the PCR reads for TCRdb. The sample records over 10,000 clones, around a third being singletons. The sample comprised tumor tissue. The receptors were gathered from a male donor with papillary thyroid cancer or a benign thyroid nodule (not recorded which). Some clones in this sample may be carry-over from other donors' samples.

The gene calls are TRBV7-2 and TRBJ2-7; TRBD2 agrees at 10 bases. The CDR3 length is 13 residues. Germline values: CDR1 SGHTA, CDR2 FQGNSA. V gave up 11 bases and J gave up 2 bases; unmatched junction bases: 6. CDR3 in DNA: TGTGCCTCAAGCGGGAGGGCCCCCTACGAGCAGTACTTC. Amino acids: CASSGRAPYEQYF.

This clone is medium-sized by share. This rearrangement joins TRBV6-1 to TRBJ2-1; a weak D match, TRBD1 (6 bases). CDR1 MNHNS and CDR2 SASEGT come from the germline V gene. The CDR3 totals 14 residues. Trimming cost V 5 bases and J 2 bases, with 10 bases left between them. CDR3 nucleotide sequence: TGTGCCAGCAGTTGGGGGCGGGCCTACAATGAGCAGTTCTTC. As protein: CASSWGRAYNEQFF.

The chain combines TRBV6-5 with TRBJ1-2; tentatively, D is TRBD1 (5 bases). The CDR3 runs to 12 residues. V was clipped by 3 bases and J by 4 bases, with 6 bases between them. Looked up from germline, CDR1 is MNHEY and CDR2 is SVGAGI. The CDR3, as DNA: TGTGCCAGCAGTTATGGGGGCTATGGCTACACCTTC. Encoded protein: CASSYGGYGYTF.

This clone was observed at least ten times. V is TRBV7-3 and J is TRBJ2-2; D ambiguous. Trimming removed 2 bases from V and 5 bases from J, with 12 bases in between. From germline, CDR1 is SGHTA and CDR2 FQGTGA. The CDR3 length is 15 residues. In nucleotides, the CDR3 is TGTGCCAGCAGCTTAGTAGCTAGTCAAACCGGGGAGCTGTTTTTT. Amino acids: CASSLVASQTGELFF.

This chain uses TRBV28 with TRBJ2-7; D gene ambiguous. The CDR3 extends over 12 amino acids. Per the germline V gene, CDR1 is MDHEN and CDR2 is SYDVKM. V lost 5 bases, J lost 3 bases, and 8 bases lay in between. The CDR3 is CASSKMNYEQYF. The CDR3 nucleotides read TGTGCCAGCAGTAAAATGAACTACGAGCAGTACTTC.